Shown below are 22 T cell receptor beta chains from a single sample sequenced in a study of T cell responses to AZD1222 COVID-19 vaccine. Some clones are missing from TCRdb's copy, which holds only in-frame ones; the method was immunoSEQ multiplex PCR. The table lists tens of thousands of clones, roughly 91% of them singletons, with about 17% in the top ten. The material was peripheral blood, obtained 28 days after the second AZD1222 dose. The receptor source for this set is an adult who received the AZD1222 COVID-19 vaccine.

CDR3 coding DNA: TGTGCCAGCAGCTTAGCGAGCGGGACAGGTGGCTACACCTTC. This translates into CASSLASGTGGYTF. V and J are TRBV7-9 and TRBJ1-2; TRBD1 matches at 8 bases. Trimming removed 0 bases from V and 7 bases from J; junction bases left unmatched: 4. Germline CDR1 is SEHNR and CDR2 is FQNEAQ (reference sequence). The CDR3 loop spans 14 amino acids.

V usage is TRBV28 and J usage is TRBJ1-3; tentatively, D is TRBD1 (6 bases). The CDR3 is 12 residues long. The germline V gene encodes CDR1 MDHEN and CDR2 SYDVKM. V shed 9 bases and J shed 6 bases, with 12 bases lying between them. The CDR3 sequence: CASRGGLNTIYF. The CDR3 nucleotides read TGTGCCAGTCGAGGGGGGCTAAACACCATATATTTT.

The chain has TRBV6-5 and TRBJ2-2; 11 bases match TRBD2. Trimming cost V 6 bases and J 4 bases; bases outside gene matches: 4. CDR1 and CDR2 from the germline V gene are MNHEY and SVGAGI. The CDR3 is 15 residues long. CDR3 coding DNA: TGTGCCAGCAGGGGGACTAGCGGCGGCACCGGGGAGCTGTTTTTT. This gives the protein CASRGTSGGTGELFF.

The V call is TRBV6-2 or TRBV6-3, the J call TRBJ1-2; D remains ambiguous. This CDR3 is 13 amino acids long. Germline values: CDR1 MNHEY, CDR2 SVGEGT. The V end was cut by 4 bases, the J end by 2 bases, with 8 bases between. This CDR3 is CASSLAGNYGYTF. CDR3 nucleotide sequence: TGTGCCAGCAGTTTGGCTGGCAACTATGGCTACACCTTC.

V gene TRBV18 combines with J gene TRBJ2-3, with TRBD2 identical over 7 bases. Germline values: CDR1 KGHSH, CDR2 LQKENI. The junction had 7 bases not matched to a gene; V was cut back by 2 bases and J by 2 bases. CDR3 size: 16 residues. The CDR3 nucleotides read TGTGCCAGCTCACCAGGGTCGGGGGGACCCACAGATACGCAGTATTTT. Its translation is CASSPGSGGPTDTQYF. Complete variable domain (other parts from reference TRBV18 and TRBJ2-3): NAGVMQNPRHLVRRRGQEARLRCSPMKGHSHVYWYRQLPEEGLKFMVYLQKENIIDESGMPKERFSAEFPKEGPSILRIQQVVRGDSAAYFCASSPGSGGPTDTQYFGPGTRLTVL.

The rearrangement links TRBV11-2 to TRBJ2-1, with 11 bases lining up with TRBD2. There are 17 residues in the CDR3. Germline assignment: CDR1 SGHAT and CDR2 FQNNGV. V lost 4 bases to trimming and J lost 7 bases; unmatched junction nucleotides: 12. This chain's CDR3 is CASSSAQLAGARNEQFF. CDR3 DNA sequence: TGTGCCAGCAGCTCCGCACAACTAGCGGGGGCCAGAAATGAGCAGTTCTTC.

Written as DNA, the CDR3 is TGTGCCAGCAGTTTCGCTATGATTCAGCCCCAGCATTTT. Translated: CASSFAMIQPQHF. V and J are TRBV12-3 or TRBV12-4 and TRBJ1-5; D uncertain. V was cut by 3 bases and J by 6 bases, with 9 bases left in between. CDR3 length equals 13 residues.

The V call is TRBV3-1 (or the pseudogene TRBV3-2), the J call TRBJ1-2; D gene unclear. V was clipped by 0 bases and J by 7 bases, with 6 bases between them. The germline CDR1 and CDR2 sequences are LGHDT and YNNKEL (reference sequence). The CDR3 consists of 12 residues. CDR3 nucleotide sequence: TGTGCCAGCAGCCAAGATCCCTCTGGCTACACCTTC. This translates into CASSQDPSGYTF.

The gene calls are TRBV30 and TRBJ1-3; no firm D call. The CDR3 extends over 15 amino acids. The V end was cut by 3 bases, the J end by 0 bases, with 12 bases between. Germline-derived CDR1 and CDR2 are GTSNPN and SVGIG (reference sequence). As DNA, the CDR3 is TGTGCCTGGAGCGGCGGGCCCGGCTCTGGAAACACCATATATTTT. The encoded protein is CAWSGGPGSGNTIYF.

The chain has TRBV5-1 and TRBJ2-2, with D possibly matching TRBD1 (6 bases). V was cut by 0 bases and J by 4 bases, with 10 bases left in between. Germline assignment: CDR1 SGHRS and CDR2 YFSETQ. The CDR3 runs 15 residues. The CDR3 DNA reads as TGCGCCAGCAGCTTGGTGGGGGCCGGCACCGGGGAGCTGTTTTTT. Translated, it gives CASSLVGAGTGELFF.

The V call is TRBV6-2 or TRBV6-3, the J call TRBJ2-7, with a possible D match to TRBD1 (5 bases). Germline assignment: CDR1 MNHEY and CDR2 SVGEGT. The CDR3 runs to 16 residues. Trimming shortened V by 5 bases and J by 2 bases, and 19 bases separated the two germline ends. CDR3 bases: TGTGCCAGCAGTAAGCAGGGCCGCTCCATTACCTACGAGCAGTACTTC. This encodes CASSKQGRSITYEQYF.

The chain recombines TRBV19 with TRBJ1-1, with 8 nucleotides matching TRBD1. From germline, CDR1 is LNHDA and CDR2 SQIVND (reference sequence). CDR3 length equals 14 residues. The ends lost 5 bases at V and 5 bases at J; junction bases unmatched: 7. CDR3 in DNA: TGTGCCAGTAGTGTGAGACAGGGGAGGACTGAAGCTTTCTTT. Its translation is CASSVRQGRTEAFF. Filled out from reference TRBV19 and TRBJ1-1, the complete variable domain reads DGGITQSPKYLFRKEGQNVTLSCEQNLNHDAMYWYRQDPGQGLRLIYYSQIVNDFQKGDIAEGYSVSREKKESFPLTVTSAQKNPTAFYLCASSVRQGRTEAFFGQGTRLTVV.

This chain links TRBV2 with TRBJ2-5; D is perhaps TRBD1 (5 bases). Between the trimmed V and J ends, which lost 6 bases and 0 bases, there was a span of 14 bases. The germline CDR1 and CDR2 sequences are SNHLY and FYNNEI. The CDR3 spans 15 residues. CDR3 coding DNA: TGTGCCAGCAGGTCAGGGTTTAGTTACCAAGAGACCCAGTACTTC. Protein: CASRSGFSYQETQYF. The whole variable domain, remainder taken from reference TRBV2 and TRBJ2-5, is EPEVTQTPSHQVTQMGQEVILRCVPISNHLYFYWYRQILGQKVEFLVSFYNNEISEKSEIFDDQFSVERPDGSNFTLKIRSTKLEDSAMYFCASRSGFSYQETQYFGPGTRLLVL.

The CDR3 reads CASSLAPYNEQFF. CDR3 nucleotides: TGTGCCAGCAGCCTTGCTCCCTACAATGAGCAGTTCTTC. The chain has TRBV7-3 and TRBJ2-1; no firm D call. Trimming removed 5 bases from V and 2 bases from J, with 7 bases in between. This CDR3 contains 13 residues. Per the germline V gene, CDR1 is SGHTA and CDR2 is FQGTGA.

V is TRBV30 and J is TRBJ1-2, with D perhaps matching TRBD1 (5 bases). Trimming removed 0 bases at V and 7 bases at J, with 15 bases between. From germline, CDR1 is GTSNPN and CDR2 SVGIG (reference sequence). The CDR3 extends over 14 amino acids. CDR3 coding DNA: TGTGCCTGGAGTGTAGCCAGGGTCGCAATTGGCTACACCTTC. It yields the protein CAWSVARVAIGYTF.

V gene TRBV6-1 combines with J gene TRBJ1-1; D uncertain. The CDR3 totals 16 residues. The germline V and J ends were trimmed by 4 bases and 0 bases, with 15 bases remaining between them. Germline CDR1 is MNHNS and CDR2 is SASEGT. This CDR3 is CASSGRWLYVNTEAFF. Written as DNA, the CDR3 is TGTGCCAGCAGTGGGCGGTGGCTCTATGTGAACACTGAAGCTTTCTTT.

The chain employs TRBV11-2 and TRBJ1-2, with 8 bases matching TRBD1. V was clipped by 0 bases and J by 1 base; unmatched bases: 13. Germline lookup yields CDR1 SGHAT and CDR2 FQNNGV. The CDR3 extends over 19 amino acids. The CDR3 reads CASSLETSPGGLLNYGYTF. The CDR3 DNA sequence: TGTGCCAGCAGCTTAGAGACGAGTCCAGGGGGCCTTCTTAACTATGGCTACACCTTC.

This clone was seen a handful of times. The chain combines TRBV2 with TRBJ2-1; D gene unclear. The CDR3 runs to 13 residues. Germline assignment: CDR1 SNHLY and CDR2 FYNNEI. The V end was cut by 5 bases, the J end by 5 bases, with 10 bases between. CDR3: CASSIGPNNEQFF. The CDR3 DNA follows: TGTGCCAGCAGTATCGGACCTAACAATGAGCAGTTCTTC.

This rearrangement joins TRBV11-2 to TRBJ1-4; no clear D gene. This CDR3 has 14 residues. V gave up 8 bases and J gave up 7 bases, with 17 bases separating them. CDR1 is SGHAT and CDR2 is FQNNGV in the germline V gene. CDR3 DNA: TGTGCCAGCTACTCTATGAGGCGAGGTGAAAAACTGTTTTTT. Translating it yields CASYSMRRGEKLFF. The variable domain in full, with the rest retrieved from reference TRBV11-2 and TRBJ1-4, is EAGVAQSPRYKIIEKRQSVAFWCNPISGHATLYWYQQILGQGPKLLIQFQNNGVVDDSQLPKDRFSAERLKGVDSTLKIQPAKLEDSAVYLCASYSMRRGEKLFFGSGTQLSVL.

This clone was observed a single time. The chain uses TRBV11-2 and TRBJ2-7; no definite D call. The germline gives CDR1 SGHAT, CDR2 FQNNGV. The CDR3 spans 14 residues. V was trimmed by 2 bases and J by 2 bases, leaving 10 bases between them. In DNA, the CDR3 is TGTGCCAGCAGCTTACCCCACACAACCTACGAGCAGTACTTC. Amino acids: CASSLPHTTYEQYF.

The chain combines TRBV11-2 with TRBJ1-1; D gene uncertain. Germline V gene lookup returns CDR1 SGHAT and CDR2 FQNNGV. V lost 1 base to trimming and J lost 4 bases, with 7 bases between them. The CDR3 is 13 amino acids. CDR3 DNA: TGTGCCAGCAGCTTAGCTCCGCGCACTGAAGCTTTCTTT. Translating it yields CASSLAPRTEAFF.

The CDR3 sequence: CASSELRGGKGYTF. CDR3 sequence (DNA): TGTGCCAGCAGTGAACTGCGAGGGGGCAAGGGCTACACCTTC. The V gene is TRBV6-1, the J gene TRBJ1-2; 7 nucleotides agree with TRBD1. Germline V gene sequence: CDR1 MNHNS, CDR2 SASEGT. This CDR3 contains 14 residues. J was trimmed by 8 bases and V by 2 bases; bases with no gene match: 8.